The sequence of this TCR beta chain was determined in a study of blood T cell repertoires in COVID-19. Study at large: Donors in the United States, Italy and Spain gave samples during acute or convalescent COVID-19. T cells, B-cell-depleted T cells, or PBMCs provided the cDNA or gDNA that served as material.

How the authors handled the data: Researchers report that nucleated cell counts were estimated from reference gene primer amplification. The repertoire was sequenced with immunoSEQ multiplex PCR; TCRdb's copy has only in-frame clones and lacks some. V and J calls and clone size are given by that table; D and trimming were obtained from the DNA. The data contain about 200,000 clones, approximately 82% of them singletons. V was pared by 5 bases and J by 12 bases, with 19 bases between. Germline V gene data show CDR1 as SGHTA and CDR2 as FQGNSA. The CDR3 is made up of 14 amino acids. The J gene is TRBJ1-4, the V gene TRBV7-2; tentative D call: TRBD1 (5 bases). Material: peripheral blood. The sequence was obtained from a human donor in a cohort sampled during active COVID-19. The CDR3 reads CASSLGTSPGELFF. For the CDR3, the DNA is TGTGCCAGCAGCCTCGGGACGTCCCCGGGGGAACTGTTTTTT.